This T cell receptor (beta chain) appears in the sequencing data of a study of technical replicates of blood from a handful of donors. J lost 5 bases, V lost 0 bases, and 1 base had no gene match. The germline CDR1 and CDR2 sequences are MNHEY and SVGAGI. The CDR3 covers 15 residues. Clones were read by immunoSEQ multiplex PCR, and TCRdb kept only the in-frame ones, dropping some. Here the sample spans more than 80,000 clones, just over 95% being singletons. This clone appeared once. The receptor was derived from a human donor in good health. Sequencing was carried out using T cells isolated from PBMCs. The chain combines TRBV6-5 with TRBJ2-2; 9 bases map to TRBD1. CDR3 in amino acids: CASSYSTGGTGELFF. CDR3 nucleotides: TGTGCCAGCAGTTACTCGACAGGGGGGACCGGGGAGCTGTTTTTT.